This record concerns one T cell receptor (beta chain) sequence. The antigen is not known. Total RNA was extracted at no less than 5.5 micrograms per sample. A second PCR of roughly 7 to 11 cycles used a sample-barcoded 5' primer and a J-beta primer mix. TCRdb itself ran the 5' RACE reads through MiXCR, one entry per CDR3 protein. The sample holds approximately 800,000 distinct CDR3 sequences; 53% are singletons and the top ten take about 38%. The data originate from a study of blood T cells in healthy people across ages. Germline assignment: CDR1 SGHDN and CDR2 FVKESK. The V end was cut by 4 bases, the J end by 7 bases, with 19 bases between. There are 15 residues in the CDR3. Study-wide results and limits: CMV infection status of these donors was not known. Diversity was estimated from one million T cells, and these estimates were considered underestimates.

Input material: blood. The sequence came from an elderly man in good health. The genes are TRBV14 and TRBJ1-2; D remains ambiguous. CDR3 region: CASSPGDLRTVGYTF. Here the CDR3 DNA reads TGTGCCAGCAGCCCGGGCGACTTGCGTACGGTTGGCTACACCTTC.